What follows is one T cell receptor (beta chain) and its context. Its antigen remains unidentified. Trimming took 4 bases from V and 0 from J, leaving 13 bases between them. The length of the CDR3 is 16 residues. The germline gives CDR1 MDHEN, CDR2 SYDVKM. These data belong to a study of shared clonotypes between healthy human individuals. Findings of the study overall: With a handful of donors compared, around 5% of naive CD4 clonotypes were shared. Among donors, the sharing of clonotypes was expected to be influenced by sequencing depth.

Sorted subsets were amplified in replicate PCRs using around 220 ng DNA, some 31,000 T cell genomes. Original methodology: Filtering differed, since immunoSEQ gave only junction sequences and no quality scores. Data came from immunoSEQ multiplex PCR; TCRdb stores just in-frame clones and leaves some out. V, J and clone size are taken as reported in that table, and D and trimming were inferred from the DNA itself. The data hold more than 2,000,000 clones, with just over 90% observed a single time. This chain joins TRBV28 and TRBJ1-5; a weak D match, TRBD1 (6 bases). Material: naive CD4+ T cells from PBMCs. Subset indicated: CD45RA+ positively selected. The receptor's source is a young man in good health. Some clones in this sample may be carry-over from other donors' samples. CDR3 in DNA: TGTGCCAGCAGTTCCGGACAGACAAATAGCAATCAGCCCCAGCATTTT. It specifies CASSSGQTNSNQPQHF.